This TCR beta chain was retrieved from a study of blood T cells in healthy people across ages. Study-wide results and caveats: Older age coincided with a roughly linear decline in TCR beta diversity per million T cells. The study found more naive CD4+ cells and higher diversity in long-lived than aged donors.

Trimming at V came to 4 bases and at J to 10 bases, leaving 14 bases not matched to a gene. This CDR3 comprises 17 residues. Each donor supplied 8 to 10 milliliters of peripheral blood. It was with a sample-barcoded 5' primer and a J-beta primer mix that a second PCR of roughly 6 to 12 cycles was run. TCRdb recomputed calls from the 5' RACE reads with MiXCR, one row per CDR3 protein. The sample contains approximately 1,700,000 distinct CDR3 sequences, roughly two fifths of which appear only once. This clonotype appeared a single time. Its antigen remains unidentified. A much bigger clone sits one base away, suggesting this may be a read error.

Sequenced: blood. This chain uses TRBV12-3 or TRBV12-4 with TRBJ2-1; TRBD2 aligns across 12 bases. This clonotype was sampled from a human donor in good health. The CDR3 here is CASSSGSLAGGSYEQFF. CDR3 bases: TGTGCCAGCAGTTCCGGCTCACTAGCGGGGGGATCCTACGAGCAGTTCTTC.